This T cell receptor beta chain was sequenced for a study of PD-1 blockade in classical Hodgkin lymphoma. Study-wide context: Nivolumab dosed at 3 mg/kg went to patients intravenously every 2 weeks.

This clone appeared a few times. Its antigen remains unknown. The protocol was immunoSEQ multiplex PCR, while the TCRdb copy is restricted to in-frame clones and leaves out a portion. This table holds around 92,000 clones, over 80% found once. Time point indicated: cycle 4 day 1 (C4D1), after less than 7 weeks of nivolumab. Every one of the patients relapsed after autologous stem cell transplantation (brentuximab vedotin exposure was variable). Points from the study as a whole: CD4+ TCR diversity, unlike CD8+, rose significantly by C4D1. Exclusion applied to patients who initiated nivolumab less than 1 year following ASCT. Newly diagnosed patients reportedly had lower baseline TCR diversity than healthy donors.

This clonotype was obtained from a human donor with classical Hodgkin lymphoma. Source: peripheral blood mononuclear cells (PBMCs), taken before the fourth cycle of nivolumab.

CDR3 DNA sequence: TGTGCCAGCTCACCAAGGGGGGACGATAGCAATCAGCCCCAGCATTTT. Residues: CASSPRGDDSNQPQHF. The rearrangement joins TRBV18 to TRBJ1-5, with D possibly being TRBD1 (6 bases). V dropped 2 bases and J dropped 0 bases, with 11 bases sitting between them. Germline CDR1 KGHSH, CDR2 LQKENI. The CDR3 loop spans 16 amino acids.